This TCR beta chain was found in a study of technical replicates of blood from several donors. V gave up 3 bases and J gave up 4 bases, with 13 bases separating them. Germline CDR1 is MGHRA and CDR2 is YSYEKL. The CDR3 is 15 residues long. Sequencing was performed with immunoSEQ multiplex PCR; in TCRdb, only in-frame clones are kept and a portion is missing. The data hold some 82,000 clones, with about 94% observed a single time. This receptor was taken from a human donor in good health. The sequenced material came from T cells isolated from PBMCs. V is TRBV4-1 and J is TRBJ1-5; a possible D gene is TRBD1 (6 bases). CDR3 region: CASSQADSLNQPQHF. In nucleotides, the CDR3 is TGCGCCAGCAGCCAGGCGGACAGTTTAAATCAGCCCCAGCATTTT.